These 18 T cell receptor beta chains were sequenced from one sample in a study of spatial heterogeneity in lung cancer. No antigen has been identified for these receptors. Findings of the study overall: Expanded intratumoral alpha and beta TCR counts tracked tumor mutation counts.

TCRdb re-called the 5' RACE reads through MiXCR, storing one row per CDR3 protein. Here the sample spans roughly 6,000 distinct CDR3 sequences, under 5% being singletons. The time point is: sample taken at primary tumor resection. This sample comprised lung tumor tissue, obtained at surgery. The receptor set was obtained from a male donor with early-stage non-small cell lung cancer.

This clonotype was picked up many times. A library made for alpha chains picked up this beta chain off target, so its size means little. J is TRBJ2-1 and V is TRBV20-1, with 10 bases matching TRBD2. The V gene end was trimmed by 1 base and the J gene end by 4 bases; junction bases not matched to a gene: 10. Germline assignment: CDR1 DFQATT and CDR2 SNEGSKA (reference sequence). The CDR3 loop spans 17 amino acids. This CDR3 is CSARVSGRRGFYNEQFF. For the CDR3, the DNA is TGCAGTGCTAGAGTTAGCGGGAGGAGAGGTTTTTACAATGAGCAGTTCTTC.

Note on this clonotype: This beta chain was picked up by a library intended for alpha chains and is off target, so its count carries little meaning. The rearrangement links TRBV29-1 to TRBJ2-2; 8 positions agree with TRBD1. Per germline, CDR1 SQVTM and CDR2 ANQGSEA. V shed 7 bases and J 4 bases; nucleotides not matched to a gene: 8. The CDR3 totals 14 residues. Here the CDR3 reads CSGSRGQGTGELFF. The DNA for the CDR3 is TGCAGCGGATCCAGGGGGCAGGGCACCGGGGAGCTGTTTTTT.

This clonotype was counted many times. As an off-target read in a library built for alpha chains, this beta chain has a frequency of little significance. V usage is TRBV6-5 and J usage is TRBJ1-6; 7 bases match TRBD1. The germline gives CDR1 MNHEY, CDR2 SVGAGI. This CDR3 is 17 amino acids long. Germline trimming cut 0 bases from V and 5 bases from J; bases unmatched to any gene: 7. CDR3 DNA sequence: TGTGCCAGCAGTTACTCATACAAAGGACAGGATAATTCACCCCTCCACTTT. Translation: CASSYSYKGQDNSPLHF.

Within the sample, this clonotype is medium-sized. Since it is a stray read in a library aimed at alpha chains, this beta chain has a size that is not meaningful. The chain couples TRBV6-1 to TRBJ2-1; D remains unclear. The V and J ends lost 9 bases and 2 bases respectively, with 11 bases between them. The CDR3 runs to 13 residues. The germline V gene has CDR1 MNHNS and CDR2 SASEGT. The CDR3 here is CASCPLTYNEQFF. In nucleotides, the CDR3 is TGTGCCAGTTGCCCTTTAACCTACAATGAGCAGTTCTTC.

This clonotype was counted once. The size of this beta chain means little, since it is a stray read in a library made for alpha chains. The chain joins TRBV28 to TRBJ1-2; TRBD1 aligns across 9 bases. The CDR3 extends over 14 amino acids. Germline-derived CDR1 and CDR2 are MDHEN and SYDVKM. After removal of 3 bases from V and 5 bases from J, the junction contained 4 bases not matched to a gene. The CDR3 sequence is CASSLGGQGYGYTF. The CDR3 nucleotides read TGTGCCAGCAGTTTGGGGGGACAGGGATATGGCTACACCTTC.

This clonotype was counted at least ten times. Since the library was made to target alpha chains, this beta chain is a stray read and its abundance is not meaningful. The CDR3 DNA follows: TGCAGTGCTGATGCTAGCGGCAACAATGAGCAGTTCTTC. Translating it yields CSADASGNNEQFF. The rearrangement uses TRBV20-1 and TRBJ2-1, with TRBD2 matching 7 bases. The V gene end was trimmed by 5 bases and the J gene end by 5 bases; junction bases not matched to a gene: 6. CDR1 is DFQATT and CDR2 is SNEGSKA in the germline V gene (reference sequence). The CDR3 covers 13 residues.

This clonotype was found many times. This beta chain slipped into a library made for alpha chains as a stray read, so its size is not meaningful. The rearrangement uses TRBV18 and TRBJ2-5; D gene ambiguous. The CDR3 runs 11 residues. Germline-derived CDR1 and CDR2 are KGHSH and LQKENI. Trimming took off 1 base at V and 4 bases at J, with 1 base between the two ends. The CDR3 DNA follows: TGTGCCAGCTCACCACGAGAGACCCAGTACTTC. It encodes CASSPRETQYF.

This clonotype is labeled as medium-sized. This beta chain is an unintended read in a library built for alpha chains; its size means little. The V gene is TRBV20-1, the J gene TRBJ2-1; D tentatively reads TRBD1 or TRBD2 (5 bases each). The CDR3 loop spans 16 amino acids. V was shortened by 4 bases and J by 4 bases, with 20 bases between the two germline ends. The germline gives CDR1 DFQATT, CDR2 SNEGSKA (reference sequence). The CDR3 spells CSAIDGTASLYNEQFF. The DNA for the CDR3 is TGCAGTGCTATCGATGGGACGGCCAGCCTTTACAATGAGCAGTTCTTC.

This clonotype has a count of ten or more. In a library made to pick up alpha chains, this beta chain is a stray read with a size that means little. The V and J genes are TRBV5-1 and TRBJ1-2, with TRBD1 matching over 8 bases. The CDR3 is 16 amino acids. The J segment lost 4 bases and the V segment lost 0 bases, leaving 8 bases of the junction unmatched. Germline CDR1 is SGHRS and CDR2 is YFSETQ. The CDR3 DNA follows: TGCGCCAGCAGCTTGGATCTTGGACAGGGATTCTATGGCTACACCTTC. Protein: CASSLDLGQGFYGYTF.

This clonotype was counted many times. With the library built for alpha chains, this beta chain is off target and its frequency is not meaningful. The chain couples TRBV6-1 to TRBJ2-1, with 13 bases aligning to TRBD2. With V trimmed by 7 bases and J by 10 bases, 10 bases remained unmatched. Germline CDR1 is MNHNS and CDR2 is SASEGT. CDR3 length: 15 amino acids. The CDR3 here is CASNLGLAGVEEQFF. The CDR3 region has the DNA TGTGCCAGCAATCTAGGACTAGCGGGAGTAGAGGAGCAGTTCTTC.

This clonotype was seen ten or more times. For a library built for alpha chains, this beta chain is a stray read; little rests on its size. J is TRBJ1-2 and V is TRBV12-3 or TRBV12-4; a weak D match, TRBD1 (5 bases). This CDR3 has 15 residues. The V end was cut by 5 bases, the J end by 7 bases, with 20 bases between. The CDR3 nucleotides are TGTGCCAGCAGTGCACCCGGCCTACGGGGGTTTGGCTACACCTTC. Translation gives CASSAPGLRGFGYTF.

This clonotype was recorded at least ten times. With the library built for alpha chains, this beta chain is off target and its frequency is not meaningful. The chain links TRBV15 to TRBJ2-1, with a tentative D call TRBD1 (6 bases). Trimming took 7 bases from V and 0 from J, leaving 13 bases between them. CDR3 length: 15 residues. In germline, CDR1 is LNHNV, CDR2 YYDKDF (reference sequence). The CDR3 reads CATTGEESSYNEQFF. For the CDR3, the DNA is TGTGCCACCACAGGGGAAGAGAGCTCCTACAATGAGCAGTTCTTC.

This clonotype was observed at least ten times. The library was prepared for alpha chains; this beta chain is a stray read, so its frequency means little. The chain carries TRBV7-2 and TRBJ2-7; TRBD1 is a possible D gene (6 bases). This CDR3 has 14 amino acids. V shed 2 bases and J shed 2 bases, with 10 bases lying between them. Germline V gene lookup returns CDR1 SGHTA and CDR2 FQGNSA. CDR3 loop: CASSLIQGTYEQYF. The DNA for the CDR3 is TGTGCCAGCAGCTTAATACAGGGAACCTACGAGCAGTACTTC.

This clonotype was seen ten or more times. This beta chain is an off-target read within a library intended for alpha chains, so its frequency means little. The genes are TRBV28 and TRBJ2-2; D not certain. In germline, CDR1 is MDHEN, CDR2 SYDVKM. This CDR3 contains 14 residues. V was clipped by 1 base and J by 1 base, with 4 bases between them. CDR3 sequence reads: CASSLYENTGELFF. Here the CDR3 DNA reads TGTGCCAGCAGTTTATACGAGAACACCGGGGAGCTGTTTTTT.

This clonotype is medium-sized. This beta chain turned up in a library designed for alpha chains; as an off-target read, its abundance says little. The rearrangement joins TRBV18 to TRBJ2-5; D is perhaps TRBD2 (5 bases). The CDR3 spans 15 residues. V was pared by 3 bases and J by 2 bases, with 13 bases between. Germline assignment: CDR1 KGHSH and CDR2 LQKENI. The CDR3 is CASSPRLSEQETQYF. DNA for the CDR3: TGTGCCAGCTCACCCCGACTTAGCGAACAAGAGACCCAGTACTTC.

This clonotype was seen many times. Found in a library prepared for alpha chains, this beta chain is an off-target read, and its abundance has little meaning. CDR3 sequence (DNA): TGTGCCAGCAGTAGAGGAGGACAGGCAGAGACCCAGTACTTC. It translates to CASSRGGQAETQYF. V gene TRBV6-1 combines with J gene TRBJ2-5; 7 bases are a match to TRBD1. J lost 4 bases, V lost 5 bases, and 7 bases had no gene match. This CDR3 is 14 amino acids long. CDR1 and CDR2 from the germline V gene are MNHNS and SASEGT.

By share of the sample, this clonotype is medium-sized. The library was designed around alpha chains, so this beta chain is a stray read whose abundance carries little weight. V is TRBV4-1 and J is TRBJ1-2; weak D call: TRBD1 (5 bases). V was clipped by 0 bases and J by 3 bases, with 17 bases between them. CDR3 length equals 17 residues. Germline CDR1 and CDR2: MGHRA and YSYEKL. In DNA form, the CDR3 reads TGCGCCAGCAGCCAAGATGGGGATACAGGACCCCACTATGGCTACACCTTC. Protein: CASSQDGDTGPHYGYTF.

This clonotype was seen at least ten times. This beta chain represents an off-target read in a library built for alpha chains; its size is of limited meaning. The chain couples TRBV7-8 to TRBJ2-4, with 12 positions matching TRBD2. This CDR3 is 21 amino acids long. V trimming: 0 bases; J trimming: 0 bases; junction bases outside the gene matches: 12. Germline V gene lookup returns CDR1 SGHVS and CDR2 FQNEAQ. Here the CDR3 DNA reads TGTGCCAGCAGCTTAGCGATCGCTAGCGGGGGGGCCTTGCGAGCCAAAAACATTCAGTACTTC. Amino acid sequence: CASSLAIASGGALRAKNIQYF.